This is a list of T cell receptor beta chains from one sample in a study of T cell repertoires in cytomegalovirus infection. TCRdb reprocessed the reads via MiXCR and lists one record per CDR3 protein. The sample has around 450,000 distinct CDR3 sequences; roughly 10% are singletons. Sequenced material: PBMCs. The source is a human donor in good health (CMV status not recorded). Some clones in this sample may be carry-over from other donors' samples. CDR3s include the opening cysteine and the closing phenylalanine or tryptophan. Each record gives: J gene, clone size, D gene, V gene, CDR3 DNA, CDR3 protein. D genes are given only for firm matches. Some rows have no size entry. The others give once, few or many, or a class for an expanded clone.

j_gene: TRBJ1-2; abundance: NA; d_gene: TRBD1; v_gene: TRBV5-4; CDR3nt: TGTGCCAGCAGCTTGGCAGGGGGCGGGTACTATGGCTACACCTTC; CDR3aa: CASSLAGGGYYGYTF
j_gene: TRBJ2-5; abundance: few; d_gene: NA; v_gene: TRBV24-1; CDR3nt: TGTGCCACCAGTGATCCAGGTGGGGCGGCAGCTCAAGAGACCCAGTACTTC; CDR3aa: CATSDPGGAAAQETQYF
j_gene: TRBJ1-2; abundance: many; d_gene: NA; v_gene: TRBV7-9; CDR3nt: TGTGCCAGCAGCAGGACAACCGAGGGCTACACCTTC; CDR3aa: CASSRTTEGYTF
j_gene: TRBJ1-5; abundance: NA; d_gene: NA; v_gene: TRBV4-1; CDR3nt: TGCGCCAGCAGCCAAGATTGGCAGAGTCAGCCCCAGCATTTT; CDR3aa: CASSQDWQSQPQHF
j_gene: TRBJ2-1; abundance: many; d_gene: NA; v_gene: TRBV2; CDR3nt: TGTGCCACCCGCTTTAGTAATGAGCAGTTCTTC; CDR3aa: CATRFSNEQFF
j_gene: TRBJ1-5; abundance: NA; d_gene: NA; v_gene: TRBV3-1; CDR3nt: TGTGCCAGCAGCCAAGGTCCGGGCAGGGGCAATCAGCCCCAGCATTTT; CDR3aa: CASSQGPGRGNQPQHF
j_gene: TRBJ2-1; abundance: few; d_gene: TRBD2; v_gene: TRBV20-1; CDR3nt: TGCAGTGCTTACCCACTAGCGGGAGGATCACGCGGCTACAATGAGCAGTTCTTC; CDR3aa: CSAYPLAGGSRGYNEQFF
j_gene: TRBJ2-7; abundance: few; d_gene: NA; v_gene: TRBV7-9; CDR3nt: TGTGCCAGCAGCCCGGGGGATGCCTACGAGCAGTACTTC; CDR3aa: CASSPGDAYEQYF
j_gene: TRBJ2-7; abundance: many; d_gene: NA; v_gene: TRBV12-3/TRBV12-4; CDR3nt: TGTGCCAGCACTCGCGGAGGGGGCCCCTACGAGCAGTACTTC; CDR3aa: CASTRGGGPYEQYF
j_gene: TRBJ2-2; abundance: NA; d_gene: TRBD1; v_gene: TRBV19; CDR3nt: TGTGCCAGTAGTATTAACAGGGGAACCATCCACACCGGGGAGCTGTTTTTT; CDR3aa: CASSINRGTIHTGELFF
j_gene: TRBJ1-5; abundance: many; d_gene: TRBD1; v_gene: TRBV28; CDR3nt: TGTGCCAGCAGTCTCACAGGGGCCAATCAGCCCCAGCATTTT; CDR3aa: CASSLTGANQPQHF
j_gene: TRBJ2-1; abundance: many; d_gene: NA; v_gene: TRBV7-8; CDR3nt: TGTGCCAGCAGCTTAGGCTACGCAGTCAATGAGCAGTTCTTC; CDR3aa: CASSLGYAVNEQFF
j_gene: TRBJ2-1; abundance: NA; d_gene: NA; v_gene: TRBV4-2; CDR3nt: TGTGCCAGCAGCCAAGCGAGAAATGAGCAGTTCTTC; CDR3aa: CASSQARNEQFF
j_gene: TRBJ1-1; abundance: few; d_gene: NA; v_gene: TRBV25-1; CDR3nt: TGTGCCAGCGCGGGATCCCTGAACACTGAAGCTTTCTTT; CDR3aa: CASAGSLNTEAFF
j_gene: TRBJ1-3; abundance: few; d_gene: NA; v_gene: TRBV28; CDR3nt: TGTGCCAGCTCCAGCACCCAGCCGGGAGGAAACACCATATATTTT; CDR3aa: CASSSTQPGGNTIYF
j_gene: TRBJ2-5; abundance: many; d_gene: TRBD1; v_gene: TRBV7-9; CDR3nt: TGTGCCAGCAGCTTAGGATTGGGACAGGAGGCGACCCAGTACTTC; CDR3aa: CASSLGLGQEATQYF
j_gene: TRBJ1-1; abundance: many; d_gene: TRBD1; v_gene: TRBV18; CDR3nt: TGTGCCAGCTCACCAGGGGACAGGGGGCTAGGTACTGAAGCTTTCTTT; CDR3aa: CASSPGDRGLGTEAFF
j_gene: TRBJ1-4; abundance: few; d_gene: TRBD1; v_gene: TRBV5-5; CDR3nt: TGTGCCAGCAGCCCTGGACAGGGTTTCGGAAAACTGTTTTTT; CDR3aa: CASSPGQGFGKLFF
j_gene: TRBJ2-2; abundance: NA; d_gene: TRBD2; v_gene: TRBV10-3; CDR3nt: TGTGACATCAGGCTTAGCGGGAGGGCGAACACCGGGGAGCTGTTTTTT; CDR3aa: CDIRLSGRANTGELFF
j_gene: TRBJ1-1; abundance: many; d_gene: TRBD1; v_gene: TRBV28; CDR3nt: TGTGCCAGCAGGAATCGGCCAGGGGGGGGGAACACTGAAGCTTTCTTT; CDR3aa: CASRNRPGGGNTEAFF
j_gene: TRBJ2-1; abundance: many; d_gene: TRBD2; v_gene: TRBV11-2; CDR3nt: TGTGCCAGCAGCCCTACTAGCGGGAGGTCCTCCTACAATGAGCAGTTCTTC; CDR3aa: CASSPTSGRSSYNEQFF
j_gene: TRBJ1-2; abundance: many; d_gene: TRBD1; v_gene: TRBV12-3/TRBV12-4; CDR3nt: TGTGCCAGCAGTTTAGGACAGGGACCTGCAGGCTACACCTTC; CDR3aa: CASSLGQGPAGYTF
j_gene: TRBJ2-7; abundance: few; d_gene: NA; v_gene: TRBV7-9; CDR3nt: TGTGCCAGCAGACCGACAGGACTGGGCGAGCAGTACTTC; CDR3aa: CASRPTGLGEQYF
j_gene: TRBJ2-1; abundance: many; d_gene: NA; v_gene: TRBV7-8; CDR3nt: TGTGCCAGCAGCCCCGGTGGACAAGAGCAGTTCTTC; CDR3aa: CASSPGGQEQFF
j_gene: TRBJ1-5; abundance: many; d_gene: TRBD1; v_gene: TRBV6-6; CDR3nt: TGTGCCAGCAGTCACCCCCACGGGACAGATGAAAGCAATCAGCCCCAGCATTTT; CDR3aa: CASSHPHGTDESNQPQHF
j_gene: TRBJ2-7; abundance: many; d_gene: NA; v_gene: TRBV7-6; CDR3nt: TGTGCCAGCAGCTCGCGAGGACTCCAGCAACCTCTCTACGAGCAGTACTTC; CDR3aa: CASSSRGLQQPLYEQYF
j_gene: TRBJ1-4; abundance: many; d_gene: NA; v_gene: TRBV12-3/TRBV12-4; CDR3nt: TGTGCCAGCAGGACCACAACTAATGAAAAACTGTTTTTT; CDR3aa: CASRTTTNEKLFF
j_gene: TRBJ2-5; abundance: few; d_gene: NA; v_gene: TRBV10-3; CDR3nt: TGTGCCATCAGATCAGGGGAAGAGACCCAGTACTTC; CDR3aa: CAIRSGEETQYF
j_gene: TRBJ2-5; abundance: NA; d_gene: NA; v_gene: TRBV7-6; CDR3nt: TGTGCCAGCAGCCACTCCGACTTC; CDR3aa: CASSHSDF
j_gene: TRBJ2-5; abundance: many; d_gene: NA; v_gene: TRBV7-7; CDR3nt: TGTGCTAGCAGCTTAGGCGGTTGGGGCCAAGAGACCCAGTACTTC; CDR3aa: CASSLGGWGQETQYF
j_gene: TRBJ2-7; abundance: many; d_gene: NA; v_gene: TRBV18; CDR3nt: TGTGCCAGCTCACCAGGGGCAGTCAGCTCCTACGAGCAGTACTTC; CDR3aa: CASSPGAVSSYEQYF
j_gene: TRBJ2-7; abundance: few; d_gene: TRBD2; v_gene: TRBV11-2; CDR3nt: TGTGCCAGCAGCTTAGATCGCGGGACTAGCGGATACGAGCAGTACTTC; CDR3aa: CASSLDRGTSGYEQYF
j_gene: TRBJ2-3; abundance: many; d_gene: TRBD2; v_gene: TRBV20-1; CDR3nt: TGCAGTGCTATTTCTAGCGGGGGCCTTGCAGATACGCAGTATTTT; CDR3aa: CSAISSGGLADTQYF
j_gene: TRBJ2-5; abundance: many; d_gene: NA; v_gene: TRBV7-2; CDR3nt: TGTGCCAGCAGTTCGACGTACAGGGCCGACAACCAAGAGACCCAGTACTTC; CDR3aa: CASSSTYRADNQETQYF
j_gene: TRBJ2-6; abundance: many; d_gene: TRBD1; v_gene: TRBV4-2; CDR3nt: TGTGCCAGCAGCCAGGCGGGACAGGGGAGTGCTGGGGCCAACGTCCTGACTTTC; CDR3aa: CASSQAGQGSAGANVLTF
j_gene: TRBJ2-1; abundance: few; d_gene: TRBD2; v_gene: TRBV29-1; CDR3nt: TGCAGCGTTGAAGGCGTCCCGGGACTAGCGGGAGACCTACGTTTCAATGAGCAGTTCTTC; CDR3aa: CSVEGVPGLAGDLRFNEQFF
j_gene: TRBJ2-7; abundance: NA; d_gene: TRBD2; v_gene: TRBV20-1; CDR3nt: TGCAGTGCTAGAGAGGCTAGCGGGAGGGCCGTGATGGACGAGCAGTACTTC; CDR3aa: CSAREASGRAVMDEQYF
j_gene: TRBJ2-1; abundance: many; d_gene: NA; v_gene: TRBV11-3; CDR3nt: TGTGCCAGCAGCGCCCGTCTTGGGGTTGAGCAGTTCTTC; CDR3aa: CASSARLGVEQFF
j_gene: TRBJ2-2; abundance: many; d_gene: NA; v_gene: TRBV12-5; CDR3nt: TGTGCTAGTGGTTTGTCGGGGTCGGCCGGGGAGCTGTTTTTT; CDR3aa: CASGLSGSAGELFF
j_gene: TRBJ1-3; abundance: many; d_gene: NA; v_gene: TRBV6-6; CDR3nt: TGTGCCAGCAGTGACTCCACCTCATACTCTGGAAACACCATATATTTT; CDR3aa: CASSDSTSYSGNTIYF
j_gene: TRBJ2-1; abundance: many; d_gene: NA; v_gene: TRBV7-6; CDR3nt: TGTGCCAGCAGCTTAGTGGGCAGGGGGGATGAGCAGTTCTTC; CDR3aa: CASSLVGRGDEQFF
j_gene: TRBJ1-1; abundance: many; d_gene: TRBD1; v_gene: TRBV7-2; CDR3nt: TGTGCCAGCAGCTACCCGACAGGGTTGAACACTGAAGCTTTCTTT; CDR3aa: CASSYPTGLNTEAFF
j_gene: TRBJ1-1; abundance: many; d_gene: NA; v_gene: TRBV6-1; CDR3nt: TGTGCCAGCAGTGAAGGTATAGGGAGTGGCACTGAAGCTTTCTTT; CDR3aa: CASSEGIGSGTEAFF